These T cell receptor beta chains were read from a single sample in a study of blood T cells in healthy people across ages. TCRdb processed the 5' RACE reads anew with MiXCR; each CDR3 protein has one entry. The sample records hundreds of thousands of distinct CDR3 sequences, more than 40% being singletons. Sequencing input: blood. Every receptor here comes from a woman aged 55-70 years in good health. The CDR3 runs from the conserved cysteine through the conserved F or W. Fields, in order: V gene, CDR3 length, J gene, clone size, D gene, CDR3 protein, CDR3 DNA. D genes are given only for firm matches. Clone size is stated in some rows and not others, as once, few, many or a class when expanded.

V gene: TRBV29-1
CDR3 length: 14
J gene: TRBJ2-3
clone size: NA
D gene: TRBD2
CDR3 protein: CSVEKVGGMNTQYF
CDR3 DNA: TGCAGCGTTGAAAAGGTCGGGGGGATGAATACGCAGTATTTT

V gene: TRBV11-3
CDR3 length: 13
J gene: TRBJ2-3
clone size: NA
D gene: NA
CDR3 protein: CASSSRTDSTQYF
CDR3 DNA: TGTGCCAGCAGCTCGCGGACCGACTCTACGCAGTATTTT

V gene: TRBV29-1
CDR3 length: 15
J gene: TRBJ2-3
clone size: few
D gene: TRBD2
CDR3 protein: CSVDGLAGVPDTQYF
CDR3 DNA: TGCAGCGTTGACGGACTAGCGGGAGTTCCAGATACGCAGTATTTT

V gene: TRBV29-1
CDR3 length: 12
J gene: TRBJ1-5
clone size: few
D gene: TRBD1
CDR3 protein: CSATGLGQPQHF
CDR3 DNA: TGCAGCGCGACAGGGCTGGGTCAGCCCCAGCATTTT

V gene: TRBV5-1
CDR3 length: 16
J gene: TRBJ2-6
clone size: NA
D gene: NA
CDR3 protein: CASSLDRHSGANVLTF
CDR3 DNA: TGCGCCAGCAGCTTGGATCGACATTCCGGGGCCAACGTCCTGACTTTC

V gene: TRBV7-2
CDR3 length: 16
J gene: TRBJ2-7
clone size: NA
D gene: NA
CDR3 protein: CASSLYAQSSYNEQYF
CDR3 DNA: TGTGCCAGCAGCTTGTACGCGCAGAGCTCCTACAATGAGCAGTACTTC

V gene: TRBV10-3
CDR3 length: 11
J gene: TRBJ2-1
clone size: NA
D gene: NA
CDR3 protein: CAIRVEMQQFF
CDR3 DNA: TGTGCCATCAGAGTCGAGATGCAGCAGTTCTTC

V gene: TRBV7-2
CDR3 length: 14
J gene: TRBJ2-3
clone size: NA
D gene: NA
CDR3 protein: CASSLGWRTDTQYF
CDR3 DNA: TGTGCCAGCAGCTTAGGATGGCGCACAGATACGCAGTATTTT

V gene: TRBV20-1
CDR3 length: 12
J gene: TRBJ2-1
clone size: NA
D gene: NA
CDR3 protein: CSARVPQYEQFF
CDR3 DNA: TGCAGTGCTAGAGTCCCCCAATATGAGCAGTTCTTC

V gene: TRBV15
CDR3 length: 17
J gene: TRBJ2-3
clone size: NA
D gene: NA
CDR3 protein: CATSRVATISSTDTQYF
CDR3 DNA: TGTGCCACCAGCAGAGTGGCTACCATATCCTCCACAGATACGCAGTATTTT

V gene: TRBV9
CDR3 length: 14
J gene: TRBJ2-1
clone size: NA
D gene: NA
CDR3 protein: CASSVSQGYNEQFF
CDR3 DNA: TGTGCCAGCAGCGTATCCCAGGGTTACAATGAGCAGTTCTTC

V gene: TRBV30
CDR3 length: 14
J gene: TRBJ1-6
clone size: NA
D gene: NA
CDR3 protein: CAWSAHMGESPLHF
CDR3 DNA: TGTGCCTGGAGCGCCCACATGGGGGAATCACCCCTCCACTTT

V gene: TRBV20-1
CDR3 length: 15
J gene: TRBJ1-2
clone size: NA
D gene: NA
CDR3 protein: CSALHQGTTNYGYTF
CDR3 DNA: TGCAGTGCCCTACATCAGGGGACCACGAACTATGGCTACACCTTC

V gene: TRBV7-9
CDR3 length: 18
J gene: TRBJ1-1
clone size: NA
D gene: NA
CDR3 protein: CASSLGSISNLGRERAFF
CDR3 DNA: TGTGCCAGCAGCTTAGGGTCTATATCAAATTTGGGGAGGGAGAGAGCTTTCTTT

V gene: TRBV30
CDR3 length: 13
J gene: TRBJ1-2
clone size: NA
D gene: NA
CDR3 protein: CAWSGSPNYGYTF
CDR3 DNA: TGTGCCTGGAGTGGTAGTCCTAACTATGGCTACACCTTC

V gene: TRBV20-1
CDR3 length: 13
J gene: TRBJ2-1
clone size: few
D gene: NA
CDR3 protein: CSARDLARAEQFF
CDR3 DNA: TGCAGTGCTAGAGATTTGGCTAGGGCTGAGCAGTTCTTC

V gene: TRBV7-6
CDR3 length: 14
J gene: TRBJ2-1
clone size: few
D gene: NA
CDR3 protein: CASSLSYPYNEQFF
CDR3 DNA: TGTGCCAGCAGCCTTAGCTATCCCTACAATGAGCAGTTCTTC